Listed here is a single T cell receptor beta chain. Its matching antigen is unknown. The data belong to a study of siplizumab effects on memory and regulatory T cells. The study's findings and limits: With siplizumab, mappable alloreactive CD4+ clones averaged around 65% Treg-derived, versus about 29% in controls. In unstimulated cells, naive T cells appeared more diverse than memory T cells and seemed major alloresponse contributors.

Assays captured 95,000 to 100,000 TCR templates per sample. Assay: immunoSEQ multiplex PCR; the TCRdb copy retains only in-frame clones and omits some. The sample shows roughly 100,000 clones, roughly 90% of them seen only once. CDR1 is MRHNA and CDR2 is SNTAGT in the germline V gene. V gave up 5 bases and J gave up 5 bases; unmatched junction bases: 10. This CDR3 region has 15 residues. Source material: CD4+ T cells sorted from blood. The chain carries TRBV6-4 and TRBJ2-3; 7 nucleotides match TRBD2. This receptor was obtained from a human donor in good health. For the CDR3, the DNA is TGTGCCAGCAGTACGGCGGGGGTGCCCGGAGATACGCAGTATTTT. Translated: CASSTAGVPGDTQYF.